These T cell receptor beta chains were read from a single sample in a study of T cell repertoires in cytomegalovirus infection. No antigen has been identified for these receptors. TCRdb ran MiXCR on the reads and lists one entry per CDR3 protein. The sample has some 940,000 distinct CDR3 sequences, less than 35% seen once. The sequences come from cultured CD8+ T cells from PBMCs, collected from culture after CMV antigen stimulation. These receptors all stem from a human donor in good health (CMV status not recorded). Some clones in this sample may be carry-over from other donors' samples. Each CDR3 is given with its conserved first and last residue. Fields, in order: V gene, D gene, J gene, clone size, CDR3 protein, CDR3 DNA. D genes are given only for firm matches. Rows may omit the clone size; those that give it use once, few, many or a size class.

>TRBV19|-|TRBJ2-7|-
CASSKLVTLTTYEQYF
TGTGCCAGTAGTAAGCTCGTTACACTAACTACCTACGAGCAGTACTTC
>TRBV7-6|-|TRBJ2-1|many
CASSLAITYGGHEQFF
TGTGCCAGCAGCTTAGCGATTACGTACGGGGGGCATGAGCAGTTCTTC
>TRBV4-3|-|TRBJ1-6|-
CASSQEQADNSPLHF
TGCGCCAGCAGCCAAGAACAGGCGGACAATTCACCCCTCCACTTT
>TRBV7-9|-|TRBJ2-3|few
CASSPAQPSTDTQYF
TGTGCCAGCAGCCCGGCCCAGCCCAGCACAGATACGCAGTATTTT
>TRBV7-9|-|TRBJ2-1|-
CASSSLGLGHEQFF
TGTGCCAGCAGCTCCTTGGGGCTGGGCCATGAGCAGTTCTTC
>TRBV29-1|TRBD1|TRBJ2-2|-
CSGTGVYTGELFF
TGCAGCGGGACAGGGGTATACACCGGGGAGCTGTTTTTT
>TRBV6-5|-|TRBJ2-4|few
CASSYGAELAKNIQYF
TGTGCCAGCAGTTACGGGGCAGAACTAGCCAAAAACATTCAGTACTTC
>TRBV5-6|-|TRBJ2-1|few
CASSFEGDYNEQFF
TGTGCCAGCAGCTTTGAAGGGGACTACAATGAGCAGTTCTTC
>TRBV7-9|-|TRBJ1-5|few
CASSLALAGKSNQPQHF
TGTGCCAGCAGCTTAGCGCTGGCAGGTAAAAGCAATCAGCCCCAGCATTTT
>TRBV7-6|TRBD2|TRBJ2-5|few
CASSLLAVYQETQYF
TGTGCCAGCAGCTTACTAGCGGTTTACCAAGAGACCCAGTACTTC
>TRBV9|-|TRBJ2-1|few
CASSVGGGDARGNEQFF
TGTGCCAGCAGCGTAGGAGGGGGTGACGCACGGGGGAATGAGCAGTTCTTC
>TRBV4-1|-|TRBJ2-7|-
CASSQEGQSSYEQYF
TGTGCCAGCAGCCAGGAGGGACAGTCATCCTACGAGCAGTACTTC
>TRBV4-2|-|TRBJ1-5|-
CASSQDGEGVYGNQPQHF
TGTGCCAGCAGCCAAGACGGGGAGGGGGTGTATGGAAATCAGCCCCAGCATTTT
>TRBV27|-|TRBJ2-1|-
CVSASWARYNEQFF
TGTGTCAGCGCCAGCTGGGCGAGGTACAATGAGCAGTTCTTC
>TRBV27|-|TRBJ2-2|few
CASSLVGGVNTGELFF
TGTGCCAGCAGTTTGGTCGGCGGGGTAAACACCGGGGAGCTGTTTTTT
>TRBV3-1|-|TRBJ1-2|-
CASRSSGAGYGYTF
TGTGCCAGCAGATCCTCGGGGGCAGGCTATGGCTACACCTTC
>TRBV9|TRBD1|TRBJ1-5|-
CASSADRGINQPQHF
TGTGCCAGCAGCGCGGACAGGGGTATCAATCAGCCCCAGCATTTT
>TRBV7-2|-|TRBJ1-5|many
CASSLETDSEAGNQPQHF
TGTGCCAGCAGCTTAGAGACGGACAGTGAGGCGGGCAATCAGCCCCAGCATTTT
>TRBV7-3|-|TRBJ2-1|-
CASSLGQGVKEQFF
TGTGCCAGCAGCTTAGGGCAGGGAGTAAAAGAGCAGTTCTTC
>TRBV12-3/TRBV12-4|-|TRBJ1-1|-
CASSDEGEAFF
TGTGCCAGCAGTGATGAGGGGGAGGCTTTCTTT
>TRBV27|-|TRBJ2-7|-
CASFPFSGGRLNEQYF
TGTGCCAGCTTTCCCTTCTCCGGGGGGCGCTTAAACGAGCAGTACTTC
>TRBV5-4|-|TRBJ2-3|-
CASNPGTPGTDTQYF
TGTGCCAGCAACCCCGGGACTCCGGGAACAGATACGCAGTATTTT
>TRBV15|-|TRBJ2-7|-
CATSRAVAGPYEQYF
TGTGCCACCAGCAGAGCGGTTGCCGGGCCCTACGAGCAGTACTTC